This is a list of T cell receptor beta chains from one sample in a study of identical twins. TCRdb re-derived calls from the 5' RACE reads in MiXCR, one entry per CDR3 protein. Of about 450,000 distinct CDR3 sequences in the sample, less than 20% were seen once. Sequenced input: naive T cells sorted from blood. The receptors shown here come from a man in his fifties in good health. Each CDR3 is given with its conserved first and last residue. The order of the fields is V gene, clone size, J gene, D gene, CDR3 DNA, CDR3 protein. The D gene is left open where the match is weak. Rows give clone size only sometimes, using once, few, many, or a class for an expanded clone.

V: TRBV14
size: .
J: TRBJ2-1
D: TRBD1
DNA: TGTGCCAGCAGCCAAGGGACAGGGTACAGTGAGCAGTTCTTC
CDR3: CASSQGTGYSEQFF

V: TRBV6-5
size: many
J: TRBJ2-7
D: .
DNA: TGTGCCAGCAGTTACCGGGACGCCTCCTACGAGCAGTACTTC
CDR3: CASSYRDASYEQYF

V: TRBV29-1
size: many
J: TRBJ2-1
D: TRBD1
DNA: TGCAGCGTTGAAAGGCGCAGGTCGGACAGGGGCTCCTACAATGAGCAGTTCTTC
CDR3: CSVERRRSDRGSYNEQFF

V: TRBV7-9
size: .
J: TRBJ1-4
D: TRBD1
DNA: TGTGCCAGCAGCTGGGGACAGGCGAATGAAAAACTGTTTTTT
CDR3: CASSWGQANEKLFF

V: TRBV20-1
size: few
J: TRBJ2-7
D: TRBD2
DNA: TGCAGTGCTAGTGATAGCGGGAGCTCCTACGAGCAGTACTTC
CDR3: CSASDSGSSYEQYF

V: TRBV12-3/TRBV12-4
size: few
J: TRBJ1-6
D: .
DNA: TGTGCCAGCAGTCCCGGGGCCTATAATTCACCCCTCCACTTT
CDR3: CASSPGAYNSPLHF

V: TRBV6-1
size: .
J: TRBJ2-1
D: TRBD1
DNA: TGTGCCAGCAGCTCCGACAGGGTCAATGAGCAGTTCTTC
CDR3: CASSSDRVNEQFF

V: TRBV13
size: few
J: TRBJ2-1
D: .
DNA: TGTGCCAGCAGCTTACAAGGTCCCAATGAGCAGTTCTTC
CDR3: CASSLQGPNEQFF

V: TRBV28
size: .
J: TRBJ1-2
D: .
DNA: TGTGCCAGCAGTTCCCCCGCGGGCTACACCTTC
CDR3: CASSSPAGYTF

V: TRBV20-1
size: few
J: TRBJ2-5
D: .
DNA: TGCAGTGCTAGAGGGGGCAGGGGAGGGGAGACCCAGTACTTC
CDR3: CSARGGRGGETQYF

V: TRBV4-3
size: many
J: TRBJ2-7
D: .
DNA: TGCGCCAGCAGCCAAGTAATTGGAGGTTACGAGCAGTACTTC
CDR3: CASSQVIGGYEQYF

V: TRBV28
size: many
J: TRBJ2-1
D: TRBD1
DNA: TGTGCCAGCACCGGACAGGGGGAAATTCGGAATGAGCAGTTCTTC
CDR3: CASTGQGEIRNEQFF

V: TRBV29-1
size: .
J: TRBJ1-2
D: TRBD1
DNA: TGCAGCGTCTTGGGGACAGGGCACTATGGCTACACCTTC
CDR3: CSVLGTGHYGYTF

V: TRBV30
size: few
J: TRBJ2-5
D: .
DNA: TGTGCCTGGAACGGACTCGTGGAGACCCAGTACTTC
CDR3: CAWNGLVETQYF

V: TRBV11-2
size: few
J: TRBJ2-6
D: .
DNA: TGTGCCAGCAGCCCCCCAGGGTTCGGGGCCAACGTCCTGACTTTC
CDR3: CASSPPGFGANVLTF

V: TRBV12-3/TRBV12-4
size: many
J: TRBJ2-7
D: .
DNA: TGTGCCAGCAGTTTAGCGGGTCTGTACGAGCAGTACTTC
CDR3: CASSLAGLYEQYF

V: TRBV4-1
size: many
J: TRBJ2-7
D: TRBD2
DNA: TGCGCCAGCAGCTCAAAAGATACGGCGGGGGGCCTCTACGAGCAGTACTTC
CDR3: CASSSKDTAGGLYEQYF